The source of this T cell receptor beta chain is a study of CD8 T cells in ankylosing spondylitis. Points from the study as a whole: Reactive arthritis synovial fluid and blood were previously reported to contain some motif variants. Seemingly distinctive of ankylosing spondylitis blood was a TCR beta motif formed by eight highly homologous variants.

Each CDR3 protein gets one entry after TCRdb re-called the 5' RACE reads with MiXCR. The data show tens of thousands of distinct CDR3 sequences, roughly 9% seen once. The CDR3 extends over 15 amino acids. Looked up from germline, CDR1 is MNHEY and CDR2 is SMNVEV (reference sequence). Trimming took off 6 bases at V and 6 bases at J, with 18 bases between the two ends. Note on this clonotype: Antigen specificity is unknown.

The source is a male donor with ankylosing spondylitis. The material sequenced was blood, either unsorted or a sorted T cell fraction (not recorded which). This sequence joins TRBV27 and TRBJ2-1; maybe TRBD2 (5 bases). Here the CDR3 reads CASSLGGRGFNEQFF. The CDR3, as DNA: TGTGCCAGCAGCTTAGGAGGACGGGGTTTCAATGAGCAGTTCTTC.